This T cell receptor beta chain was sequenced during a study of tumor-infiltrating lymphocytes in oesophageal squamous cell carcinoma. TCRdb re-analysed the PCR reads in MiXCR, keeping a single row per CDR3 protein. In the table there are approximately 19,000 distinct CDR3 sequences, approximately 39% of which are singletons. This clonotype was obtained from a male donor with esophageal squamous cell carcinoma. Sequencing was done on a sample of normal esophageal tissue next to the tumor.

This chain's CDR3 is CASSEPGLAGYEQYF. The CDR3 DNA follows: TGTGCCAGCAGTGAACCTGGACTAGCGGGCTACGAGCAGTACTTC. The rearrangement joins TRBV25-1 to TRBJ2-5, with 11 bases lining up with TRBD2. TRBJ2-7 matches the DNA end more closely, so the J call is doubtful. Germline values: CDR1 MGHDK, CDR2 SYGVNS. The CDR3 runs 15 residues.